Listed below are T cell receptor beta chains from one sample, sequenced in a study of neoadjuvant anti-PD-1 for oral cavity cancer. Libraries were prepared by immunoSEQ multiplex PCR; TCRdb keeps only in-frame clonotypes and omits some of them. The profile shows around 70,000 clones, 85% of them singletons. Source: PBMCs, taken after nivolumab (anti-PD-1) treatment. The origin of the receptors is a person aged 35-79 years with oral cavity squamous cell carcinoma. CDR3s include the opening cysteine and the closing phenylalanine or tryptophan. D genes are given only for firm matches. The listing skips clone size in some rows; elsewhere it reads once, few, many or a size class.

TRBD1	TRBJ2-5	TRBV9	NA	CASNEGAAQTQYF	TGTGCCAGCAATGAGGGGGCAGCGCAGACCCAGTACTTC
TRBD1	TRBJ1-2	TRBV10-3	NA	CAISEPGQGANYGYTF	TGTGCCATCAGTGAGCCGGGACAGGGAGCTAACTATGGCTACACCTTC
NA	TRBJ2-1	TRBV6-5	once	CASSYDQGRSNEQFF	TGTGCCAGCAGTTACGACCAGGGAAGGTCCAATGAGCAGTTCTTC
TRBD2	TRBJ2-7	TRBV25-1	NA	CASQGVGTSGTYEQYF	TGTGCCAGTCAAGGTGTGGGGACTAGCGGGACCTACGAGCAGTACTTC
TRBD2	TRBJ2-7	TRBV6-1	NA	CASSELRASGREYEQYF	TGTGCCAGCAGTGAACTAAGGGCTAGCGGGAGGGAATACGAGCAGTACTTC
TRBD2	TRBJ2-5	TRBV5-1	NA	CASSLAGTSGSETQYF	TGCGCCAGCAGCTTGGCCGGGACTAGCGGGAGTGAGACCCAGTACTTC
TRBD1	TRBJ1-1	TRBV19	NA	CASSKPGQGNTEAFF	TGTGCCAGTAGCAAACCGGGACAGGGGAACACTGAAGCTTTCTTT
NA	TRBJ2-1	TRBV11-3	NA	CASSEGGHEQFF	TGTGCCAGCAGCGAGGGGGGACATGAGCAGTTCTTC
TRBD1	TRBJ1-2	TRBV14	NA	CASSQVGGGYTF	TGTGCCAGCAGCCAAGTAGGGGGCGGCTACACCTTC
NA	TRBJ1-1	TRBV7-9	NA	CASSFQGIEAFF	TGTGCCAGCAGCTTCCAGGGGATTGAAGCTTTCTTT
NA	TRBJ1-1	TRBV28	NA	CASSPGANTEAFF	TGTGCCAGCAGTCCCGGTGCTAACACTGAAGCTTTCTTT
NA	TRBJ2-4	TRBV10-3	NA	CAISDSVAKNIQYF	TGTGCCATCAGTGACTCTGTAGCCAAAAACATTCAGTACTTC
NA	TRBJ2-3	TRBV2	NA	CASSLLDTQYF	TGTGCCAGCAGCCTACTAGATACGCAGTATTTT
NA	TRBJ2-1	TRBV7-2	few	CASRPIGGGLGYNEQFF	TGTGCCAGCAGGCCGATAGGGGGAGGGCTGGGCTACAATGAGCAGTTCTTC
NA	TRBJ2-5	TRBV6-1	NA	CASSEVGTKETQYF	TGTGCCAGCAGTGAAGTTGGGACGAAGGAGACCCAGTACTTC
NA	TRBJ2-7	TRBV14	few	CASSPKYF	TGTGCCAGCAGCCCGAAGTACTTC
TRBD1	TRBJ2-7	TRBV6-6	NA	CASSSNDRGGYEQYF	TGTGCCAGCAGTTCCAACGACAGGGGGGGGTACGAGCAGTACTTC
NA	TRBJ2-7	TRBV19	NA	CASSMVGGTEQYF	TGTGCCAGTAGTATGGTAGGGGGAACCGAGCAGTACTTC
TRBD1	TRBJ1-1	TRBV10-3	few	CAISQDREEAFF	TGTGCCATCAGTCAGGACAGGGAGGAAGCTTTCTTT
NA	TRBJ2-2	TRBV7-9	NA	CASSLATGELFF	TGTGCCAGCAGCTTAGCTACCGGGGAGCTGTTTTTT
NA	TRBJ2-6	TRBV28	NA	CASEGSGANVLTF	TGTGCCAGCGAGGGCTCTGGGGCCAACGTCCTGACTTTC
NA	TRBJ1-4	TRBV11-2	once	CASSLVRGYNEKLFF	TGTGCCAGCAGCTTAGTCCGCGGCTATAATGAAAAACTGTTTTTT
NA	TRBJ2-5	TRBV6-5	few	CASSYSGRRETQYF	TGTGCCAGCAGTTACTCTGGCAGGAGAGAGACCCAGTACTTC
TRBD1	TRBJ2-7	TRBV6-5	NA	CASSPGWDSSYEQYF	TGTGCCAGCAGCCCGGGTTGGGACAGTTCCTACGAGCAGTACTTC
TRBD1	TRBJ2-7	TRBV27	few	CASSGGTGNYEQYF	TGTGCCAGCAGTGGGGGGACAGGGAACTACGAGCAGTACTTC
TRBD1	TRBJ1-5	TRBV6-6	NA	CASSSTGVNQPQHF	TGTGCCAGCAGCTCTACAGGGGTCAATCAGCCCCAGCATTTT
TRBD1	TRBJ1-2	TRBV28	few	CASTSPRTGGSYGYTF	TGTGCCAGCACGTCCCCAAGAACAGGGGGGAGTTATGGCTACACCTTC
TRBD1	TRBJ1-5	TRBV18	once	CASSPDRVRNQPQHF	TGTGCCAGCTCACCGGACAGGGTTAGGAATCAGCCCCAGCATTTT
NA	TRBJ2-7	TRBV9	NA	CASSVASQAGSYEQYF	TGTGCCAGCAGCGTAGCGTCGCAGGCCGGCTCCTACGAGCAGTACTTC
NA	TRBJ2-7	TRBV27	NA	CASSWGSEQYF	TGTGCCAGCAGTTGGGGATCCGAGCAGTACTTC
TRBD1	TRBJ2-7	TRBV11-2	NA	CASSLSTGGGLPYEQYF	TGTGCCAGCAGCTTAAGTACAGGGGGCGGACTTCCCTACGAGCAGTACTTC
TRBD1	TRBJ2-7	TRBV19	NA	CASSTQGAGEQYF	TGTGCCAGTAGCACCCAGGGGGCAGGCGAGCAGTACTTC
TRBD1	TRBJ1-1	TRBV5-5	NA	CASSLGQGRNTEAFF	TGTGCCAGCAGCTTGGGACAGGGGAGGAACACTGAAGCTTTCTTT
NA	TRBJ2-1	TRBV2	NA	CASRGMVKGLSSSYNEQFF	TGTGCCAGCAGGGGTATGGTAAAGGGACTTTCTAGCTCCTACAATGAGCAGTTCTTC
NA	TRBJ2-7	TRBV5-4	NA	CASSLPKDEQYF	TGTGCCAGCAGCTTACCAAAAGACGAGCAGTACTTC
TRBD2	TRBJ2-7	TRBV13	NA	CASSLGTSGLYEQYF	TGTGCCAGCAGCTTAGGGACTAGCGGGCTCTACGAGCAGTACTTC
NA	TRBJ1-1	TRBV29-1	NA	CSVDWGGTEAFF	TGCAGCGTTGATTGGGGTGGCACTGAAGCTTTCTTT
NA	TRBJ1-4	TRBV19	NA	CASSRKNEKLFF	TGTGCCAGTAGTCGGAAGAATGAAAAACTGTTTTTT
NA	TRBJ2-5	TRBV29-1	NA	CSVEPRSDRTQYF	TGCAGCGTTGAACCGCGCAGCGACAGGACCCAGTACTTC
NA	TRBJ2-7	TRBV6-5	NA	CASRLGAEQYF	TGTGCCAGCAGGTTGGGGGCGGAGCAGTACTTC
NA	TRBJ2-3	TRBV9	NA	CASSVGRGQDTQYF	TGTGCCAGCAGCGTAGGGAGGGGGCAAGATACGCAGTATTTT
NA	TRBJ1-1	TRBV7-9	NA	CASKVPGNTEAFF	TGTGCCAGCAAGGTCCCAGGTAACACTGAAGCTTTCTTT